The 18 T cell receptor beta chains below come from one sample, sequenced in a study of shared clonotypes between healthy human individuals. Some clones are missing from TCRdb's copy, which holds only in-frame ones; the method was immunoSEQ multiplex PCR. The data contain about 690,000 clones, 90% of them seen just once; the ten biggest clones take up about 34%. The sequenced material came from memory CD8+ T cells from PBMCs. Sample subset: CD45RO+ cells pooled with CCR7-negative TemRA cells. The receptors were sampled from a man between 18 and 35 years old in good health. Some clones in this sample may be carry-over from other donors' samples.

A word on this clone: Distinct nucleotide sequences in the sample also encode this CDR3. The rearrangement uses TRBV27 and TRBJ2-7; TRBD2 matches at 8 bases. This CDR3 has 14 residues. CDR1 and CDR2 (germline): MNHEY, SMNVEV (reference sequence). Losses at the gene ends were 6 bases for V and 2 bases for J; bases not matched to a gene: 6. As DNA, the CDR3 is TGTGCCAGCAGCTTAGCGGGATTAGCCTACGAGCAGTACTTC. This encodes CASSLAGLAYEQYF.

The V and J genes are TRBV4-1 and TRBJ1-5, with 7 bases matching TRBD1. Germline-derived CDR1 and CDR2 are MGHRA and YSYEKL. The CDR3 is 18 amino acids. The J segment lost 3 bases and the V segment lost 1 base, leaving 12 bases of the junction unmatched. CDR3 sequence (DNA): TGCGCCAGCAGCCAAGTCCTGGGACAGAACAGGATCAATCAGCCCCAGCATTTT. Protein product: CASSQVLGQNRINQPQHF.

The genes are TRBV5-6 and TRBJ2-2; a possible D gene is TRBD1 (5 bases). The CDR3 loop spans 12 amino acids. Deletions cut 0 bases from V and 16 bases from J, with 13 bases between. Looked up from germline, CDR1 is SGHDT and CDR2 is YYEEEE. The CDR3 here is CASSLAGRGPFF. The CDR3, as DNA: TGTGCCAGCAGCTTGGCGGGTAGGGGTCCGTTTTTT.

The DNA for the CDR3 is TGTGCCAGCAGTGCCCGGACTAGCTACGAGCAGTACTTC. It translates to CASSARTSYEQYF. V gene TRBV27 combines with J gene TRBJ2-7, with 7 bases fitting TRBD2. This CDR3 comprises 13 residues. Losses at the gene ends were 5 bases for V and 3 bases for J; bases not matched to a gene: 4. CDR1 and CDR2 from the germline V gene are MNHEY and SMNVEV (reference sequence).

The chain is built from TRBV7-8 and TRBJ2-1; D is possibly TRBD2 (5 bases). Trimming removed 5 bases from V and 6 bases from J, with 20 bases in between. The length of the CDR3 is 16 residues. Germline V CDR1 and CDR2: SGHVS, FQNEAQ. The CDR3 is CASSGTGKLHPNEQFF. CDR3 nucleotide sequence: TGTGCCAGCAGCGGCACCGGGAAACTTCACCCCAATGAGCAGTTCTTC.

The V gene is TRBV5-6, the J gene TRBJ2-2; weak D call: TRBD1 (6 bases). CDR1 and CDR2 (germline): SGHDT, YYEEEE. The CDR3 sequence is 16 residues long. V shed 3 bases and J shed 4 bases, with 16 bases lying between them. The CDR3 coding sequence is TGTGCCAGCAGCTCCGACACGGGGACAACCACCGGGGAGCTGTTTTTT. Its protein product is CASSSDTGTTTGELFF.

The rearrangement links TRBV7-3 to TRBJ2-2; the match to TRBD2 covers 8 bases. Germline lookup yields CDR1 SGHTA and CDR2 FQGTGA. CDR3 length equals 17 residues. With 5 bases clipped from V and 2 bases from J, the junction kept 10 bases outside the gene matches. The CDR3 DNA reads as TGTGCCAGCAGCCCCCGGGGGGGGCGGGCTAACACCGGGGAGCTGTTTTTT. This codes for CASSPRGGRANTGELFF. The variable domain in full, completed from reference TRBV7-3 and TRBJ2-2, reads GAGVSQTPSNKVTEKGKYVELRCDPISGHTALYWYRQSLGQGPEFLIYFQGTGAADDSGLPNDRFFAVRPEGSVSTLKIQRTERGDSAVYLCASSPRGGRANTGELFFGEGSRLTVL.

This chain connects TRBV18 to TRBJ2-1, with 15 bases fitting TRBD2. The CDR3 loop spans 17 amino acids. The germline gives CDR1 KGHSH, CDR2 LQKENI. Trimming removed 2 bases from V and 4 bases from J; junction bases left unmatched: 3. This CDR3 reads CASSPSGLAGGYNEQFF. In DNA, the CDR3 is TGTGCCAGCTCACCATCGGGACTAGCGGGGGGTTACAATGAGCAGTTCTTC.

The chain uses TRBV25-1 and TRBJ2-1; no definite D call. Per the germline V gene, CDR1 is MGHDK and CDR2 is SYGVNS. V was pared by 3 bases and J by 4 bases, with 13 bases between. The CDR3 contains 15 residues. The CDR3 DNA reads TGTGCCAGCAGTGAGTGGGAAAGTGCTTACAATGAGCAGTTCTTC. Protein product: CASSEWESAYNEQFF.

The chain links TRBV27 to TRBJ2-1; TRBD2 aligns across 10 bases. Trimming removed 8 bases from V and 6 bases from J; junction bases left unmatched: 1. Germline V gene sequence: CDR1 MNHEY, CDR2 SMNVEV (reference sequence). This CDR3 spans 12 amino acids. The chain's CDR3 is CASGTSANEQFF. CDR3 nucleotides: TGTGCCAGCGGGACTAGCGCCAATGAGCAGTTCTTC.

This clone came up once. This chain connects TRBV7-9 to TRBJ2-3; D remains ambiguous. The CDR3 covers 17 residues. Looked up from germline, CDR1 is SEHNR and CDR2 is FQNEAQ (reference sequence). V was cut by 1 base and J by 1 base, with 15 bases left in between. The CDR3 coding sequence is TGTGCCAGCAGCTTAGACCTCACGTGGTCGGGCACAGATACGCAGTATTTT. Amino acid sequence: CASSLDLTWSGTDTQYF.

V usage is TRBV6-5 and J usage is TRBJ2-1; 9 bases map to TRBD2. Looked up from germline, CDR1 is MNHEY and CDR2 is SVGAGI. The length of the CDR3 is 15 residues. V lost 0 bases and J lost 7; bases outside the gene matches: 4. The CDR3 reads CASSYSGGRGNEQFF. The CDR3 DNA is TGTGCCAGCAGTTACTCTGGCGGGAGGGGGAATGAGCAGTTCTTC.

The J gene is TRBJ2-3, the V gene TRBV5-8; 11 nucleotides match TRBD2. Trimming took 1 base from V and 2 from J; bases not matched to a gene: 3. The CDR3 totals 16 residues. Germline assignment: CDR1 SGHTS and CDR2 YDEGEE. This CDR3 reads CASSLTSGSPTDTQYF. The CDR3 DNA reads TGTGCCAGCAGCTTGACTAGCGGGAGTCCCACAGATACGCAGTATTTT.

This clone has just one count. The V and J genes are TRBV30 and TRBJ2-7; D is possibly TRBD1 (5 bases). Deletions cut 1 base from V and 4 bases from J, with 8 bases between. This CDR3 is built from 12 residues. Germline lookup yields CDR1 GTSNPN and CDR2 SVGIG (reference sequence). For the CDR3, the DNA is TGTGCCTGGAGTGCAGGGCGGTACGAGCAGTACTTC. This sequence encodes CAWSAGRYEQYF.

This rearrangement joins TRBV11-2 to TRBJ1-4, with 7 bases fitting TRBD1. Per germline, CDR1 SGHAT and CDR2 FQNNGV. The CDR3 sequence is 18 residues long. V shed 1 base, J shed 2 bases, and the junction held 10 bases outside the gene matches. CDR3 DNA: TGTGCCAGCAGCTTAGTCCCTCTGCGACAGGGCACTAATGAAAAACTGTTTTTT. It translates to CASSLVPLRQGTNEKLFF.

The chain carries TRBV18 and TRBJ2-7; tentatively, D is TRBD2 (6 bases). Germline loops: CDR1 KGHSH, CDR2 LQKENI. The V and J ends lost 6 bases and 0 bases respectively, with 15 bases between them. The CDR3 runs to 15 residues. As DNA, the CDR3 is TGTGCCAGCTCTCGTCCCGGGACTGGCTCCTACGAGCAGTACTTC. Translated, it gives CASSRPGTGSYEQYF.

The genes are TRBV4-3 and TRBJ2-1, with 9 bases matching TRBD2. Per the germline V gene, CDR1 is LGHNA and CDR2 is YSLEER. The V gene end was trimmed by 1 base and the J gene end by 4 bases; junction bases not matched to a gene: 2. The CDR3 covers 15 residues. DNA of the CDR3: TGCGCCAGCAGCCAAGGGAGCGGGAGGTACAATGAGCAGTTCTTC. Translating it yields CASSQGSGRYNEQFF.

The rearrangement links TRBV27 to TRBJ1-5; D gene ambiguous. CDR1 MNHEY and CDR2 SMNVEV come from the germline V gene (reference sequence). The V gene lost 5 bases and the J gene lost 2 bases, with 25 bases spanning the gap. This CDR3 has 19 amino acids. CDR3 protein: CASSINKQVAGSRNQPQHF. The CDR3 DNA sequence: TGTGCCAGCAGTATAAATAAGCAGGTGGCAGGTAGTCGCAATCAGCCCCAGCATTTT.